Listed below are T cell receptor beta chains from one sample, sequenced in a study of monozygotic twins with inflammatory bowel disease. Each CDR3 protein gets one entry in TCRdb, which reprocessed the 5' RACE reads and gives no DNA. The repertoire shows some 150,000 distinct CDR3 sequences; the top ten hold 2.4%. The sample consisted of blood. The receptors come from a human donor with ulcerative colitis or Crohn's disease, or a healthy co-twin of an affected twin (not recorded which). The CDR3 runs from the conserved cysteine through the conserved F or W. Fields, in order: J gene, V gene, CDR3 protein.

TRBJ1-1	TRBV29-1	CSVEKEGSRAFF
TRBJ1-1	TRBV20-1	CSARDQRVVTEAFF
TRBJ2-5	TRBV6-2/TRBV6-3	CASSSAGETQYF
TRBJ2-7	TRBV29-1	CSVDGGGQGLFYEQYF
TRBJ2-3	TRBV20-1	CSAYRGSGTDTQYF
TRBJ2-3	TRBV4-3	CASSQDDSRTDTQYF
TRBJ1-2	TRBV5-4	CASSLARGEGYTF
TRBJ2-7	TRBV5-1	CASSYRDRADYEQYF
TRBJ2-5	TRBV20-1	CSARDGSGRQETQYF
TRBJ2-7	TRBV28	CASRLTGATYEQYF
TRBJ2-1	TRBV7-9	CASSPTLGRRSVNEQFF
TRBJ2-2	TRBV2	CASSPGTGAYTGELFF
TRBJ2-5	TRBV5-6	CASSSQQGQETQYF
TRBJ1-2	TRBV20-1	CSAPSPNYGYTF
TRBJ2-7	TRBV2	CASGLAGRRDEQYF
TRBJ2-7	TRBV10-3	CATTTSGSIDEQYF
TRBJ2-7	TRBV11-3	CASSGQRGAVYEQYF
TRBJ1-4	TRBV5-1	CASSPVGQGNEKLFF
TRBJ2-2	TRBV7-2	CASSTPNRGTNTGELFF
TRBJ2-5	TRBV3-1	CASSPSPRDIKYF
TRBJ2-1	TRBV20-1	CSARPAGRLNEQFF
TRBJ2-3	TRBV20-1	CSARRDYIADTQYF
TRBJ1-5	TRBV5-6	CASSFRGSNQPQHF
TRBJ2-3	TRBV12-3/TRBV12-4	CASSSRRRGLAGGRGTDTQYF
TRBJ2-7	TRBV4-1	CASSSGNTLGYEQYF
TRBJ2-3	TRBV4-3	CASSQEQGPSTDTQYF
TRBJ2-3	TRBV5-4	CASSLWGAADTQYF
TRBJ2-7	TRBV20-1	CSAEGQTYEQYF
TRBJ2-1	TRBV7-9	CASSFPLGSSYNEQFF
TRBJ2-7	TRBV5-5	CASSLTRSYEQYF
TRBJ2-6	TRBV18	CASSTAGANVLTF
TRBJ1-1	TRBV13	CASSRSLTGNTEAFF
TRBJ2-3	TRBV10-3	CATWNSGTDTQYF